This T cell receptor (beta chain) originates from a study of blood T cell repertoires in COVID-19. Study information: Italy, Spain and the United States were the sources of the convalescent and acute COVID-19 samples. T cells, B-cell-depleted T cells, or PBMCs provided the cDNA or gDNA that served as material.

The CDR3 spans 17 residues. CDR1 SQVTM and CDR2 ANQGSEA come from the germline V gene. The V gene end was trimmed by 3 bases and the J gene end by 0 bases; junction bases not matched to a gene: 9. Authors' data handling: Nucleated cell counts were estimated from reference gene primer amplification. TCRdb's table, derived via immunoSEQ multiplex PCR, lists solely in-frame clones and lacks some. V and J calls and clone size are copied from that table; D and trimming were computed from the DNA. This table has nearly 110,000 clones, 70% to 85% appearing once. The specimen was peripheral blood. The chain combines TRBV29-1 with TRBJ2-3; 10 nucleotides align to TRBD2. This receptor was taken from a woman aged 60-75 years with acute or convalescent COVID-19. CDR3 region: CSVDDSGGSSSTDTQYF. The CDR3 DNA reads TGCAGCGTTGATGATAGCGGGGGGTCCTCTAGCACAGATACGCAGTATTTT.